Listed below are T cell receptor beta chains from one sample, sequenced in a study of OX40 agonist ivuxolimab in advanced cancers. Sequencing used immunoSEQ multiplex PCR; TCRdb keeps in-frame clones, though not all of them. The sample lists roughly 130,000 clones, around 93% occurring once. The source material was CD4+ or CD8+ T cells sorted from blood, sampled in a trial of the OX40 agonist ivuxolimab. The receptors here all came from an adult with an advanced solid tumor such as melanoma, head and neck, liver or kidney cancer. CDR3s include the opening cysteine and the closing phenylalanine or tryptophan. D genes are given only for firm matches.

CDR3 protein: CASSLTGSYEQYF
V gene: TRBV6-6
D gene: NA

CDR3 protein: CASLEQGQGYGYTF
V gene: TRBV28
D gene: TRBD1

CDR3 protein: CASSLGQGAGGYTF
V gene: TRBV5-4
D gene: TRBD1

CDR3 protein: CASSLAANYGYTF
V gene: TRBV5-5
D gene: NA

CDR3 protein: CASSRSLGTGSYEQYF
V gene: TRBV4-3
D gene: TRBD1

CDR3 protein: CASSHESRTQGGTEAFF
V gene: TRBV4-1
D gene: NA

CDR3 protein: CASFSIGNWNTEAFF
V gene: TRBV19
D gene: NA

CDR3 protein: CASTPLGTSGRAMKTQYF
V gene: TRBV28
D gene: TRBD2

CDR3 protein: CAWSQLTFGEQFF
V gene: TRBV30
D gene: NA

CDR3 protein: CASSASGTEKNTIYF
V gene: TRBV10-1
D gene: TRBD1

CDR3 protein: CASSVGLDNSPLHF
V gene: TRBV9
D gene: NA